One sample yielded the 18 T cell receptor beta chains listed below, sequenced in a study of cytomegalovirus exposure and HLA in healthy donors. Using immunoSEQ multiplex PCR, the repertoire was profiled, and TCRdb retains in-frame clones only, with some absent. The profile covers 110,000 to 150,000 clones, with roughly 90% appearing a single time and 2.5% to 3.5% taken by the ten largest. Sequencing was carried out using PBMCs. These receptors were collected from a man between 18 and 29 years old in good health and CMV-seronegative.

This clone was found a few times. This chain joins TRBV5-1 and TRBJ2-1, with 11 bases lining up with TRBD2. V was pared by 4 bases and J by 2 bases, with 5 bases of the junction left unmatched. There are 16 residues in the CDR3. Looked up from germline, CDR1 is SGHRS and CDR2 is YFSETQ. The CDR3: CASSVLAGDTYNEQFF. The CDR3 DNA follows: TGCGCCAGCAGCGTACTAGCGGGGGACACCTACAATGAGCAGTTCTTC.

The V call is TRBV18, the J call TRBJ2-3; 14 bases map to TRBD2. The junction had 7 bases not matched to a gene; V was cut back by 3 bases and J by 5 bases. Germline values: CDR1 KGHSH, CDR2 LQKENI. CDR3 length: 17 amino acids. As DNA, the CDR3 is TGTGCCAGCTCACCGGGGACTAGCGGGAGTTGGGTAGATACGCAGTATTTT. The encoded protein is CASSPGTSGSWVDTQYF.

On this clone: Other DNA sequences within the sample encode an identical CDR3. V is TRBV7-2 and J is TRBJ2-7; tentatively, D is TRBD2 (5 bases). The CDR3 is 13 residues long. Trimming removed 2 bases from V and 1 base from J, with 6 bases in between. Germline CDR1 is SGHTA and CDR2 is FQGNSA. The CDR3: CASSLSGSYEQYF. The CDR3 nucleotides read TGTGCCAGCAGCTTATCGGGGTCCTACGAGCAGTACTTC.

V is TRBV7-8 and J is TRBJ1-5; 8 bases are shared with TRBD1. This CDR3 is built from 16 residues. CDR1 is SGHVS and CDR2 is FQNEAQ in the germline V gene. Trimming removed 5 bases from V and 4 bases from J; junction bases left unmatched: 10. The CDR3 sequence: CASSQGQGVRNQPQHF. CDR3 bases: TGTGCCAGCAGCCAAGGACAGGGTGTGCGGAATCAGCCCCAGCATTTT.

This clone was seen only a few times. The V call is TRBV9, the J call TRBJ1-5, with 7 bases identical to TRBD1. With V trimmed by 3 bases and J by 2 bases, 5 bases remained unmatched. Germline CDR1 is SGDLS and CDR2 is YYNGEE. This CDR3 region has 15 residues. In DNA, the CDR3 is TGTGCCAGCAGCGGCGGACAGGAGCGCAATCAGCCCCAGCATTTT. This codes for CASSGGQERNQPQHF.

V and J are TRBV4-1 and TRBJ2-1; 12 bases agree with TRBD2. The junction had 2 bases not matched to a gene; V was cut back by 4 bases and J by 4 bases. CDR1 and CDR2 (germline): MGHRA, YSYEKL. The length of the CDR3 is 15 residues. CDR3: CASSPGLAGYNEQFF. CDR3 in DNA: TGCGCCAGCAGCCCGGGACTAGCGGGTTACAATGAGCAGTTCTTC.

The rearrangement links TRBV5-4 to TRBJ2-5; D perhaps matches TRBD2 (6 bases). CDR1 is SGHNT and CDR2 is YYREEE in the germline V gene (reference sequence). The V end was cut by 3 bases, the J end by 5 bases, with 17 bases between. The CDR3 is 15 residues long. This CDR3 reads CASSSPGSKAETQYF. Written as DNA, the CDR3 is TGTGCCAGCAGCTCACCCGGGAGTAAGGCGGAGACCCAGTACTTC.

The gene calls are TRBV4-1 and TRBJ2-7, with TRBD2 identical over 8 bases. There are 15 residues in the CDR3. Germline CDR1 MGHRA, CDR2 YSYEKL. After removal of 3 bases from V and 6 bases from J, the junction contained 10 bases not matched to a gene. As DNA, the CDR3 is TGCGCCAGCAGCCAGGTTAATAGCGGGGCATCCGAGCAGTACTTC. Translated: CASSQVNSGASEQYF.

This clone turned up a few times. CDR3 DNA: TGTGCCAGCAGAAGTCTCGGACTAGCGGGAGATACGCAGTATTTT. This codes for CASRSLGLAGDTQYF. The V and J genes are TRBV2 and TRBJ2-3, with TRBD2 matching 11 bases. Germline V gene data show CDR1 as SNHLY and CDR2 as FYNNEI. The CDR3 has 15 amino acids. Unmatched junction bases numbered 7, after V lost 6 bases and J lost 5 bases.

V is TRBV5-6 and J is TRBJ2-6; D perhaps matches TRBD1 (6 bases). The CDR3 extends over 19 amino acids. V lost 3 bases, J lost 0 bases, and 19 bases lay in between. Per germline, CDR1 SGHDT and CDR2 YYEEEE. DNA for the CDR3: TGTGCCAGCAGCTGGGCCCCCGGGACAAGGAGCTCTGGGGCCAACGTCCTGACTTTC. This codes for CASSWAPGTRSSGANVLTF.

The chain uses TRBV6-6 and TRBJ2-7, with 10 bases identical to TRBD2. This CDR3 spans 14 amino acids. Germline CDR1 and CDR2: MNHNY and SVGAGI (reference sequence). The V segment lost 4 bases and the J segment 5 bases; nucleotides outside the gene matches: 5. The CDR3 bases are TGTGCCAGCAGTTTTAGCGGGGGGCTCAACGAGCAGTACTTC. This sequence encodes CASSFSGGLNEQYF.

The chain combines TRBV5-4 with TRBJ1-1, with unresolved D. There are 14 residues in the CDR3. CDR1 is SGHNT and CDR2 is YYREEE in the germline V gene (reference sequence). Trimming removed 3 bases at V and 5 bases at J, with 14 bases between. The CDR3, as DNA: TGTGCCAGCAGCTCCGAATCCGGCAGGACTGAAGCTTTCTTT. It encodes CASSSESGRTEAFF.

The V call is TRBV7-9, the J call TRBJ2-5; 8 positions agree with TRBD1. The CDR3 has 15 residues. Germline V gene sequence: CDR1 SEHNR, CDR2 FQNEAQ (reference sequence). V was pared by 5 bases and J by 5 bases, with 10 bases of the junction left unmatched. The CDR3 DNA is TGTGCCAGCAGCCCCCCGGGACAGGTCATGGAGACCCAGTACTTC. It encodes CASSPPGQVMETQYF.

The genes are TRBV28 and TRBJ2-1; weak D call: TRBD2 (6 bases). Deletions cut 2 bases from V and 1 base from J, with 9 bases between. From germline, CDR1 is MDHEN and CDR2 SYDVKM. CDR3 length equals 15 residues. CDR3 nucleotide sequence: TGTGCCAGCAGTTTAGCGGGACCTTCCTACAATGAGCAGTTCTTC. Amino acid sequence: CASSLAGPSYNEQFF. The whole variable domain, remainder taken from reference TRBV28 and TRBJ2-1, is DVKVTQSSRYLVKRTGEKVFLECVQDMDHENMFWYRQDPGLGLRLIYFSYDVKMKEKGDIPEGYSVSREKKERFSLILESASTNQTSMYLCASSLAGPSYNEQFFGPGTRLTVL.

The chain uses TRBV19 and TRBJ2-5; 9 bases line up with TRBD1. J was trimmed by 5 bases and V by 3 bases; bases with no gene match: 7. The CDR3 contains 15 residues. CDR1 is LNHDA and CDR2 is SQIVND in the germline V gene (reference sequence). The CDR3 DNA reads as TGTGCCAGTAGTATGGGACAGGGTACCGGGGAGACCCAGTACTTC. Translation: CASSMGQGTGETQYF.

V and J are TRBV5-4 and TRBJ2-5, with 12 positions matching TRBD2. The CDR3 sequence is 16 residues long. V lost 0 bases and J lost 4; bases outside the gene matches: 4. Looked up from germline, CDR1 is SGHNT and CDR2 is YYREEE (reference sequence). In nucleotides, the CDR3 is TGTGCCAGCAGCTTGGCTAGCGGGAGGGCCGCAGAGACCCAGTACTTC. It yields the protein CASSLASGRAAETQYF.

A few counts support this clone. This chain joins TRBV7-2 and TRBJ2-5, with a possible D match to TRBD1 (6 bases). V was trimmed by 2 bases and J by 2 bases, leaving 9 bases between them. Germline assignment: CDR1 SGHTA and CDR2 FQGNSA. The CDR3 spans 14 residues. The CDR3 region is CASSLRGSQETQYF. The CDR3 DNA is TGTGCCAGCAGCTTAAGGGGGTCACAAGAGACCCAGTACTTC.

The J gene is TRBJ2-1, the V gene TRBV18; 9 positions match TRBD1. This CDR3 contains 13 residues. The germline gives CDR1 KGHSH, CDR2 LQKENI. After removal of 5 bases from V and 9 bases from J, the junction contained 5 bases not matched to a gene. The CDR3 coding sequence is TGTGCCAGCTCAGGACAGGGGTCGGGTGAGCAGTTCTTC. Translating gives CASSGQGSGEQFF.